This T cell receptor beta chain was identified in a study of T cell clonality in common variable immunodeficiency. Whole-study findings and limits: T cell subpopulation sequencing would be needed to explain CVID clonality. Common variable immunodeficiency TCR beta sequences reportedly had fewer deletions and N-nucleotide insertions.

The J segment lost 3 bases and the V segment lost 8 bases, leaving 10 bases of the junction unmatched. This CDR3 has 15 residues. Looked up from germline, CDR1 is SGHVS and CDR2 is FNYEAQ. Data came from immunoSEQ multiplex PCR; TCRdb stores just in-frame clones and leaves some out. This sample comprises about 19,000 clones, none seen once only. There are a few counts of this clone. Its antigen is unidentified. The CDR3 end is not reached by the read, which stops 3 residues before it; the germline J gene fills it in. The gene calls are TRBV7-6 and TRBJ2-5; TRBD1 aligns across 9 bases. The TCR comes from a human donor with common variable immunodeficiency. Specimen: peripheral blood mononuclear cells. The sequenced part of the CDR3 DNA is TGTGCCAGCGGGGGGACAGGGCTGAAGAAAGAGACC. Amino acids: CASGGTGLKKET. The complete CDR3 protein is CASGGTGLKKETQYF.